The entry below gives a single TCR beta chain sequence along with its context. Its antigen is not identified. Sequencing was performed with immunoSEQ multiplex PCR; in TCRdb, only in-frame clones are kept and a portion is missing. The sample yields around 28,000 clones, around 78% seen once. This entry comes from a study of graft-versus-host responses after intestinal transplantation. In the study overall: Each of the recipients got a multivisceral, liver-intestinal, or isolated intestinal transplant. The study gave all recipients anti-thymocyte globulin induction, then tacrolimus and steroids for 2 to 3 years.

With 1 base removed from V and 1 base from J, the gap between germline ends came to 14 bases. Germline V gene data show CDR1 as SEHNR and CDR2 as FQNEAQ (reference sequence). The CDR3 sequence is 16 residues long. Notes on the study in general: Graft-donor T cell macrochimerism in patients accompanied high graft-versus-host to host-versus-graft clonal ratios in allografts.

The origin of this receptor is a human patient who received an intestinal transplant, so some T cells may come from the graft donor. The sequenced sample was PBMCs, obtained approximately four weeks after intestinal transplant. The chain is built from TRBV7-9 and TRBJ2-7; the D call may be TRBD1 or TRBD2 (5 bases each). CDR3 coding DNA: TGTGCCAGCAGCTTAGATGTCGGGGCAGCTTCCTACGAGCAGTACTTC. Amino acid sequence: CASSLDVGAASYEQYF.